The 22 T cell receptor beta chains below were found in one sample sequenced in a study of response to subunit inactivated influenza vaccine. Each CDR3 protein gets one entry after TCRdb re-called the RT-PCR reads with MiXCR. The table records 600,000 to 850,000 distinct CDR3 sequences, 11% to 15% of them present only once. This sample comprised PBMCs from blood, obtained around 15 days before vaccination. The receptors stem from a man aged 50-60 years who received an inactivated influenza vaccine.

This rearrangement joins TRBV30 to TRBJ2-7, with 10 bases aligning to TRBD1. CDR1 is GTSNPN, CDR2 SVGIG, per germline (reference sequence). The CDR3 has 15 residues. Trimming removed 7 bases from V and 1 base from J; junction bases left unmatched: 10. CDR3 nucleotides: TGTGCCTTAACACCTGTGGACAGGGGGTCCTACGAGCAGTACTTC. Translating gives CALTPVDRGSYEQYF.

This clonotype showed up many times. This sequence joins TRBV12-3 or TRBV12-4 and TRBJ1-2; TRBD1 aligns across 7 bases. The CDR3 contains 13 residues. Losses at the gene ends were 10 bases for V and 4 bases for J; bases not matched to a gene: 9. The CDR3: CATAVGGGYGYTF. The CDR3 coding sequence is TGTGCCACAGCCGTAGGGGGCGGCTATGGCTACACCTTC.

This chain joins TRBV5-1 and TRBJ2-5, with D tentatively TRBD1 (6 bases). Trimming pared 1 base from V and 5 bases from J, leaving 12 bases between. The germline V gene has CDR1 SGHRS and CDR2 YFSETQ. The CDR3 has 14 residues. Here the CDR3 DNA reads TGCGCCAGCAGCTTGCAGGGGTTTCGGGAGACCCAGTACTTC. Translated, it gives CASSLQGFRETQYF.

This clonotype was counted only a few times. The gene calls are TRBV7-2 and TRBJ2-3; TRBD2 matches 13 bases. Per the germline V gene, CDR1 is SGHTA and CDR2 is FQGNSA. The CDR3 has 17 amino acids. V dropped 5 bases and J dropped 6; count of bases not matched to a gene: 11. The CDR3 coding sequence is TGTGCCAGCAGCCTATTCCCCGGGACTAGCGGGATGGATACGCAGTATTTT. Its translation is CASSLFPGTSGMDTQYF.

This clonotype was detected ten times or more. The J gene is TRBJ2-1, the V gene TRBV27, with 7 bases aligning to TRBD2. The CDR3 length is 12 residues. The V and J ends lost 2 bases and 11 bases, in that order; junction bases with no gene match: 3. The germline V gene encodes CDR1 MNHEY and CDR2 SMNVEV (reference sequence). CDR3 DNA sequence: TGTGCCAGCAGTTTAGCTAGCGGACAGCAGTTCTTC. It specifies CASSLASGQQFF.

The genes are TRBV2 and TRBJ1-6, with D tentatively TRBD1 (6 bases). CDR3 size: 14 residues. CDR1 and CDR2 from the germline V gene are SNHLY and FYNNEI. The V and J ends lost 7 bases and 5 bases respectively, with 12 bases between them. The CDR3 nucleotides are TGTGCCAGCACTTCGGGGGCCAATAATTCACCCCTCCACTTT. This sequence encodes CASTSGANNSPLHF.

This clonotype was counted only a few times. The chain links TRBV20-1 to TRBJ2-3; 9 bases line up with TRBD1. With 3 bases clipped from V and 2 bases from J, the junction kept 9 bases outside the gene matches. Per germline, CDR1 DFQATT and CDR2 SNEGSKA (reference sequence). The CDR3 has 16 residues. The CDR3 loop is CSARGPGQGLTDTQYF. CDR3 nucleotide sequence: TGCAGTGCTAGGGGTCCGGGACAGGGCCTCACAGATACGCAGTATTTT.

This clonotype was detected many times. The V gene is TRBV29-1, the J gene TRBJ2-3; TRBD1 aligns across 7 bases. V lost 6 bases to trimming and J lost 0 bases; unmatched junction nucleotides: 6. This CDR3 has 14 amino acids. Germline V gene sequence: CDR1 SQVTM, CDR2 ANQGSEA. CDR3 loop: CSVNRGSSTDTQYF. The CDR3 nucleotides are TGCAGCGTCAACAGGGGATCTAGCACAGATACGCAGTATTTT.

The chain joins TRBV10-3 to TRBJ1-2, with 10 bases aligning to TRBD1. The CDR3 length is 16 residues. The germline V gene has CDR1 ENHRY and CDR2 SYGVKD. The ends lost 6 bases at V and 0 bases at J; junction bases unmatched: 7. The CDR3, as DNA: TGTGCCATCAGCGAGGGACAGGGGTACGCTAACTATGGCTACACCTTC. It translates to CAISEGQGYANYGYTF.

The CDR3 is CASSKGRSSLTYTF. The CDR3 DNA sequence: TGTGCCAGCAGTAAAGGGAGGAGTTCCTTAACCTACACCTTC. The genes are TRBV3-1 and TRBJ1-2; D is uncertain. Per the germline V gene, CDR1 is LGHDT and CDR2 is YNNKEL (reference sequence). This CDR3 spans 14 amino acids. V shed 6 bases and J shed 10 bases, with 21 bases lying between them.

This clonotype was found a few times. V usage is TRBV20-1 and J usage is TRBJ2-7, with D possibly matching TRBD1 (6 bases). The CDR3 runs 15 residues. The V end lost 1 base, the J end lost 2 bases, and 15 bases lay between the germline ends. CDR1 and CDR2 from the germline V gene are DFQATT and SNEGSKA (reference sequence). For the CDR3, the DNA is TGCAGTGCTAGAGTGTCACAGGGTTCCCCCTACGAGCAGTACTTC. Protein product: CSARVSQGSPYEQYF.

This clonotype was counted a few times. The rearrangement joins TRBV4-3 to TRBJ1-6; TRBD1 is a possible D gene (6 bases). The ends were cut back, 1 base at V and 0 bases at J, with 10 bases in the middle. The CDR3 loop spans 17 amino acids. Per germline, CDR1 LGHNA and CDR2 YSLEER. For the CDR3, the DNA is TGCGCCAGCAGCCAAGGTACAGGGCGCTCCTATAATTCACCCCTCCACTTT. Its protein product is CASSQGTGRSYNSPLHF.

The rearrangement links TRBV5-1 to TRBJ2-7; 7 bases map to TRBD1. CDR1 and CDR2 from the germline V gene are SGHRS and YFSETQ. With 0 bases clipped from V and 5 bases from J, the junction kept 5 bases outside the gene matches. The CDR3 length is 14 residues. The CDR3 reads CASSLEGGPHEQYF. The CDR3 DNA sequence: TGCGCCAGCAGCTTGGAAGGGGGCCCCCACGAGCAGTACTTC.

This clonotype occurred a few times. V and J are TRBV3-1 and TRBJ1-1, with D unclear. The CDR3 has 20 residues. V was clipped by 1 base and J by 0 bases, with 24 bases between them. Germline V CDR1 and CDR2: LGHDT, YNNKEL (reference sequence). CDR3 sequence reads: CASSQGLREAASRLNTEAFF. For the CDR3, the DNA is TGTGCCAGCAGCCAAGGGCTCCGGGAGGCAGCGAGCAGATTGAACACTGAAGCTTTCTTT.

This clonotype came up a few times. The rearrangement joins TRBV29-1 to TRBJ2-7, with TRBD2 identical over 7 bases. The CDR3 extends over 12 amino acids. V trimming: 7 bases; J trimming: 7 bases; junction bases outside the gene matches: 10. Per the germline V gene, CDR1 is SQVTM and CDR2 is ANQGSEA. CDR3 DNA sequence: TGCAGCGCCCTCCTCGGGGGGTGGGAGCAGTACTTC. It specifies CSALLGGWEQYF.

At least ten counts were recorded for this clonotype. The chain is built from TRBV7-2 and TRBJ2-1; TRBD1 matches 7 bases. Looked up from germline, CDR1 is SGHTA and CDR2 is FQGNSA. CDR3 length: 15 amino acids. V was pared by 1 base and J by 2 bases, with 2 bases of the junction left unmatched. The CDR3 region has the DNA TGTGCCAGCAGCTTAGGTGACAGGGCCTACAATGAGCAGTTCTTC. Its protein is CASSLGDRAYNEQFF.

V gene TRBV3-1 combines with J gene TRBJ2-1; perhaps TRBD2 as D (5 bases). Germline V gene sequence: CDR1 LGHDT, CDR2 YNNKEL (reference sequence). This CDR3 has 13 amino acids. V was clipped by 0 bases and J by 10 bases, with 10 bases between them. CDR3 coding DNA: TGTGCCAGCAGCCAAGATTTCAGCGGAGAGCAGTTCTTC. Translating it yields CASSQDFSGEQFF.

This clonotype turned up a few times. V usage is TRBV7-2 and J usage is TRBJ2-5; D is ambiguous. With 3 bases removed from V and 0 bases from J, the gap between germline ends came to 8 bases. Germline CDR1 is SGHTA and CDR2 is FQGNSA. The CDR3 contains 14 residues. The CDR3 sequence is CASSFYGYQETQYF. CDR3 coding DNA: TGTGCCAGCAGCTTTTACGGGTACCAAGAGACCCAGTACTTC.

This chain joins TRBV10-1 and TRBJ1-6; TRBD1 aligns across 7 bases. CDR1 is WNHNN and CDR2 is SYGVQD in the germline V gene (reference sequence). This CDR3 region has 14 residues. Trimming removed 4 bases from V and 10 bases from J; junction bases left unmatched: 7. The CDR3 nucleotides read TGCGCCAGCAGTGCGACACCAGGGGGATCACCCCTCCACTTT. Translating gives CASSATPGGSPLHF.

This clonotype was seen just once. This rearrangement joins TRBV6-1 to TRBJ2-2; D call uncertain. V was pared by 6 bases and J by 4 bases, with 18 bases between. CDR1 and CDR2 from the germline V gene are MNHNS and SASEGT. The CDR3 consists of 16 residues. CDR3 loop: CASRSLPGQITGELFF. CDR3 nucleotides: TGTGCCAGCAGATCACTACCGGGCCAGATCACCGGGGAGCTGTTTTTT.

This clonotype was observed a few times. The V gene is TRBV5-5, the J gene TRBJ2-5; 8 bases are a match to TRBD1. The CDR3 spans 15 residues. The V gene end was trimmed by 4 bases and the J gene end by 3 bases; junction bases not matched to a gene: 8. Per germline, CDR1 SGHKS and CDR2 YYEKEE (reference sequence). The CDR3 sequence: CASSRGLQGEETQYF. The CDR3 DNA sequence: TGTGCCAGCAGCCGGGGCTTACAGGGGGAAGAGACCCAGTACTTC.

The rearrangement joins TRBV7-2 to TRBJ2-7; D unclear. Trimming pared 5 bases from V and 3 bases from J, leaving 11 bases between. There are 13 residues in the CDR3. Germline V gives CDR1 SGHTA, CDR2 FQGNSA. CDR3 region: CASSVTRVYEQYF. In DNA form, the CDR3 reads TGTGCCAGCAGCGTGACCAGAGTCTACGAGCAGTACTTC.